The source of this TCR beta chain is a study of cytomegalovirus exposure and HLA in healthy donors. Trimming pared 10 bases from V and 0 bases from J, leaving 14 bases between. Looked up from germline, CDR1 is SNHLY and CDR2 is FYNNEI. The length of the CDR3 is 14 residues. PCR primers comprised 60 Vbeta and 13 Jbeta primers. Some clones are missing from TCRdb's copy, which holds only in-frame ones; the method was immunoSEQ multiplex PCR. The sample yields about 190,000 clones, 81% seen once. V usage is TRBV2 and J usage is TRBJ2-3, with a possible D match to TRBD2 (6 bases). The origin of this receptor is a man in his late teens or twenties in good health and CMV-seronegative. Sequencing was carried out using PBMCs. The CDR3 protein is CATQGTSSTDTQYF. The CDR3 DNA sequence: TGTGCCACCCAAGGGACTTCAAGCACAGATACGCAGTATTTT.